Following are 31 T cell receptor beta chains from one sample sequenced in a study of OX40 agonist ivuxolimab in advanced cancers. Data came from immunoSEQ multiplex PCR; TCRdb stores just in-frame clones and leaves some out. The table has 40,000 to 45,000 clones, about 88% seen once. The material was CD4+ or CD8+ T cells sorted from blood, obtained in a trial of the OX40 agonist ivuxolimab. These receptor sequences come from an adult with an advanced solid tumor such as melanoma, head and neck, liver or kidney cancer.

The rearrangement joins TRBV7-8 to TRBJ1-4, with D possibly being TRBD1 (5 bases). The CDR3 has 15 residues. The germline gives CDR1 SGHVS, CDR2 FQNEAQ. V lost 1 base, J lost 5 bases, and 11 bases lay in between. CDR3 loop: CASSLGHRRNEKLFF. The CDR3 DNA is TGTGCCAGCAGCTTAGGTCACAGGAGGAATGAAAAACTGTTTTTT.

On this clone: Its ends do not fully match the called genes, so a read error is possible. The sample holds other DNA sequences that translate to the same CDR3. The chain has TRBV6-6 and TRBJ1-5; D may be TRBD1 (5 bases). This CDR3 spans 15 amino acids. Germline V gene sequence: CDR1 MNHNY, CDR2 SVGAGI (reference sequence). The CDR3 DNA reads TGTGCCAGCACCCAATCTGGGGGAGGTCATCAGCCTCAGCATTTT. This encodes CASTQSGGGHQPQHF.

The rearrangement joins TRBV29-1 to TRBJ2-1; D remains ambiguous. V dropped 5 bases and J dropped 8 bases, with 19 bases sitting between them. The length of the CDR3 is 14 residues. In germline, CDR1 is SQVTM, CDR2 ANQGSEA. CDR3 sequence: CSVFRPSVTDEQFF. The DNA for the CDR3 is TGCAGCGTTTTTCGACCCAGCGTGACGGATGAGCAGTTCTTC.

The chain employs TRBV19 and TRBJ1-5; TRBD1 aligns across 7 bases. Germline V gene data show CDR1 as LNHDA and CDR2 as SQIVND (reference sequence). V was pared by 5 bases and J by 6 bases, with 10 bases of the junction left unmatched. CDR3 length: 15 residues. The CDR3 reads CASSSMTGWFQPQHF. The CDR3, as DNA: TGTGCCAGTAGTTCAATGACAGGGTGGTTTCAGCCCCAGCATTTT.

V usage is TRBV14 and J usage is TRBJ2-7, with D unresolved. The CDR3 extends over 14 amino acids. V lost 2 bases, J lost 6 bases, and 14 bases lay in between. Germline V gene data show CDR1 as SGHDN and CDR2 as FVKESK. The CDR3 loop is CASSQFLGDVEQYF. The CDR3 DNA is TGTGCCAGCAGCCAATTTCTGGGCGACGTCGAGCAGTACTTC.

This chain's CDR3 is CASSFRGGPTEAFF. DNA of the CDR3: TGTGCCAGCAGCTTCCGAGGGGGCCCCACTGAAGCTTTCTTT. The rearrangement joins TRBV7-2 to TRBJ1-1; 7 bases line up with TRBD1. The V segment lost 3 bases and the J segment 4 bases; nucleotides outside the gene matches: 5. Per the germline V gene, CDR1 is SGHTA and CDR2 is FQGNSA. This CDR3 region has 14 residues.

There are a few counts of this clone. The V and J genes are TRBV20-1 and TRBJ1-2; 9 bases fit TRBD1. The length of the CDR3 is 11 residues. Germline CDR1 is DFQATT and CDR2 is SNEGSKA (reference sequence). J lost 10 bases, V lost 3 bases, and 3 bases had no gene match. CDR3 residues: CSARDRGDYTF. CDR3 in DNA: TGCAGTGCTAGGGACAGGGGTGACTACACCTTC.

The chain has TRBV5-5 and TRBJ2-3; TRBD1 matches 9 bases. Germline-derived CDR1 and CDR2 are SGHKS and YYEKEE (reference sequence). The CDR3 loop spans 16 amino acids. V shed 0 bases and J 6 bases; nucleotides not matched to a gene: 8. CDR3 nucleotides: TGTGCCAGCAGCTTGGCCGGGGACAGGGCTAGGGATACGCAGTATTTT. Residues: CASSLAGDRARDTQYF. Combining the CDR3 with reference TRBV5-5 and TRBJ2-3 gives the whole variable domain DAGVTQSPTHLIKTRGQQVTLRCSPISGHKSVSWYQQVLGQGPQFIFQYYEKEERGRGNFPDRFSARQFPNYSSELNVNALLLGDSALYLCASSLAGDRARDTQYFGPGTRLTVL.

The chain carries TRBV5-6 and TRBJ1-5; 9 bases are shared with TRBD1. The germline CDR1 and CDR2 sequences are SGHDT and YYEEEE. The CDR3 is 15 residues long. J was trimmed by 3 bases and V by 3 bases; bases with no gene match: 4. The CDR3 loop reads CASSYRGHPNQPQHF. CDR3 DNA sequence: TGTGCCAGCAGCTACAGGGGGCACCCCAATCAGCCCCAGCATTTT.

The chain couples TRBV5-8 to TRBJ1-1; D gene unclear. Trimming removed 4 bases at V and 7 bases at J, with 14 bases between. CDR3 length: 13 residues. Germline V gene data show CDR1 as SGHTS and CDR2 as YDEGEE. CDR3: CASSPRGWIEAFF. CDR3 DNA sequence: TGTGCCAGCAGCCCGCGGGGTTGGATTGAAGCTTTCTTT. The variable domain in full, with the rest retrieved from reference TRBV5-8 and TRBJ1-1, is EAGVTQSPTHLIKTRGQQATLRCSPISGHTSVYWYQQALGLGLQFLLWYDEGEERNRGNFPPRFSGRQFPNYSSELNVNALELEDSALYLCASSPRGWIEAFFGQGTRLTVV.

The rearrangement joins TRBV7-9 to TRBJ1-5; the D is unclear. The CDR3 spans 14 residues. CDR1 is SEHNR and CDR2 is FQNEAQ in the germline V gene (reference sequence). Trimming took off 5 bases at V and 0 bases at J, with 8 bases between the two ends. CDR3 sequence reads: CASSPDISNQPQHF. The CDR3 DNA reads as TGTGCCAGCAGCCCGGATATTAGCAATCAGCCCCAGCATTTT.

The genes are TRBV9 and TRBJ2-3, with 11 positions matching TRBD2. Germline-derived CDR1 and CDR2 are SGDLS and YYNGEE. The CDR3 consists of 16 residues. The trim removed 5 bases at V and 2 bases at J, leaving 7 bases unmatched. CDR3 in amino acids: CASSLASGRNTDTQYF. The CDR3 bases are TGTGCCAGCAGTTTAGCTAGCGGGAGGAACACAGATACGCAGTATTTT.

The rearrangement links TRBV10-2 to TRBJ1-2; 8 bases line up with TRBD1. This CDR3 is built from 15 residues. V shed 3 bases and J 6 bases; nucleotides not matched to a gene: 9. Germline V gene lookup returns CDR1 WSHSY and CDR2 SAAADI. The CDR3 sequence is CASSEDRGRLDGYTF. The CDR3, as DNA: TGCGCCAGCAGTGAAGACAGGGGAAGATTGGATGGCTACACCTTC.

The J gene is TRBJ2-1, the V gene TRBV14, with 15 bases matching TRBD2. The junction had 13 bases not matched to a gene; V was cut back by 4 bases and J by 9 bases. Germline loops: CDR1 SGHDN, CDR2 FVKESK. This CDR3 is built from 18 residues. For the CDR3, the DNA is TGTGCCAGCAGCCCCGACGAAGGACTAGCGGGAGGGCTAGGTGAGCAGTTCTTC. Translation: CASSPDEGLAGGLGEQFF.

The genes are TRBV11-2 and TRBJ2-1; 15 nucleotides agree with TRBD2. Germline V gene lookup returns CDR1 SGHAT and CDR2 FQNNGV. The CDR3 consists of 15 residues. The ends lost 4 bases at V and 7 bases at J; junction bases unmatched: 2. Here the CDR3 DNA reads TGTGCCAGCAGCTGGGGACTAGCGGGAGGAAATGAGCAGTTCTTC. This gives the protein CASSWGLAGGNEQFF.

This rearrangement joins TRBV28 to TRBJ1-2; TRBD1 is a possible D gene (6 bases). The germline gives CDR1 MDHEN, CDR2 SYDVKM. Trimming pared 5 bases from V and 4 bases from J, leaving 26 bases between. The CDR3 has 18 residues. DNA of the CDR3: TGTGCCAGCAGTACCTCCTTAGGGGACAATAGGGGTGGCTATGGCTACACCTTC. Its protein is CASSTSLGDNRGGYGYTF.

The chain joins TRBV28 to TRBJ2-1, with TRBD2 matching over 9 bases. The length of the CDR3 is 18 residues. V shed 3 bases, J shed 3 bases, and the junction held 12 bases outside the gene matches. The germline gives CDR1 MDHEN, CDR2 SYDVKM. The CDR3 DNA reads TGTGCCAGCAGTTTGTTTTCGGTGGCGGGAGGGCTCTACAATGAGCAGTTCTTC. Translating gives CASSLFSVAGGLYNEQFF. The complete variable domain, with remaining parts taken from reference TRBV28 and TRBJ2-1, reads DVKVTQSSRYLVKRTGEKVFLECVQDMDHENMFWYRQDPGLGLRLIYFSYDVKMKEKGDIPEGYSVSREKKERFSLILESASTNQTSMYLCASSLFSVAGGLYNEQFFGPGTRLTVL.

The CDR3, as DNA: TGTGCCAGCAGTATCCGGGACAGGGTTTGGAATCAGCCCCAGCATTTT. It translates to CASSIRDRVWNQPQHF. The chain has TRBV28 and TRBJ1-5; TRBD1 matches at 9 bases. V lost 5 bases and J lost 4; bases outside the gene matches: 9. Germline V gives CDR1 MDHEN, CDR2 SYDVKM. The CDR3 loop spans 16 amino acids.

This chain uses TRBV11-2 with TRBJ2-5; perhaps TRBD2 as D (6 bases). The CDR3 totals 15 residues. The germline gives CDR1 SGHAT, CDR2 FQNNGV. The V and J ends lost 5 bases and 2 bases respectively, with 15 bases between them. The CDR3 coding sequence is TGTGCCAGCAGCCTCCGTGGAGGGTGGCAAGAGACCCAGTACTTC. This codes for CASSLRGGWQETQYF.

The chain recombines TRBV7-9 with TRBJ2-4, with D tentatively TRBD1 or TRBD2 (5 bases each). The V gene lost 3 bases and the J gene lost 6 bases, with 15 bases spanning the gap. CDR3 length: 15 amino acids. Germline V gene data show CDR1 as SEHNR and CDR2 as FQNEAQ (reference sequence). CDR3 DNA sequence: TGTGCCAGCAGCTTCCGGGACGGAGCTGGAAACATTCAGTACTTC. Translating it yields CASSFRDGAGNIQYF.

The V gene is TRBV4-1, the J gene TRBJ2-2, with 11 bases matching TRBD2. This CDR3 has 17 amino acids. The junction had 3 bases not matched to a gene; V was cut back by 1 base and J by 2 bases. The germline CDR1 and CDR2 sequences are MGHRA and YSYEKL. The CDR3: CASSQGGLAANTGELFF. CDR3 nucleotide sequence: TGCGCCAGCAGCCAAGGGGGACTAGCGGCAAACACCGGGGAGCTGTTTTTT.

The rearrangement links TRBV14 to TRBJ2-1; D assignment may be TRBD1 or TRBD2 (5 bases each). From germline, CDR1 is SGHDN and CDR2 FVKESK. The CDR3 runs to 17 residues. Trimming stripped 0 bases from V and 9 bases from J, with 21 bases between. CDR3 DNA: TGTGCCAGCAGCCAAGATCTAGGTGAGGCCCTAGGGACTGAGCAGTTCTTC. Translation: CASSQDLGEALGTEQFF.

To note about this clone: Other DNA variants within this sample encode the same CDR3. The chain links TRBV30 to TRBJ2-7, with a possible D match to TRBD1 (5 bases). Per the germline V gene, CDR1 is GTSNPN and CDR2 is SVGIG (reference sequence). The CDR3 contains 13 residues. Deletions cut 3 bases from V and 2 bases from J, with 11 bases between. The CDR3 nucleotides are TGTGCCTGGAGCGTCGGCAGGGCCTACGAGCAGTACTTC. This sequence encodes CAWSVGRAYEQYF.

The V and J genes are TRBV28 and TRBJ1-2, with 10 nucleotides matching TRBD1. Per the germline V gene, CDR1 is MDHEN and CDR2 is SYDVKM. This CDR3 has 14 amino acids. The ends lost 5 bases at V and 4 bases at J; junction bases unmatched: 4. The CDR3 here is CASSAGTGAYGYTF. In DNA form, the CDR3 reads TGTGCCAGCAGTGCGGGGACAGGGGCCTATGGCTACACCTTC.

The chain links TRBV15 to TRBJ1-1; D gene unclear. The CDR3 has 13 amino acids. Germline assignment: CDR1 LNHNV and CDR2 YYDKDF (reference sequence). V shed 4 bases and J shed 0 bases, with 6 bases lying between them. CDR3 bases: TGTGCCACCAGCAAGGGAGTGAACACTGAAGCTTTCTTT. This encodes CATSKGVNTEAFF.

The chain uses TRBV11-2 and TRBJ1-4; 9 bases align to TRBD1. CDR1 SGHAT and CDR2 FQNNGV come from the germline V gene. The CDR3 extends over 14 amino acids. The junction had 7 bases not matched to a gene; V was cut back by 7 bases and J by 7 bases. The DNA for the CDR3 is TGTGCCAGCAACCAACAGGGGGCGGGTGAAAAACTGTTTTTT. Its translation is CASNQQGAGEKLFF. The whole variable domain, remainder taken from reference TRBV11-2 and TRBJ1-4, is EAGVAQSPRYKIIEKRQSVAFWCNPISGHATLYWYQQILGQGPKLLIQFQNNGVVDDSQLPKDRFSAERLKGVDSTLKIQPAKLEDSAVYLCASNQQGAGEKLFFGSGTQLSVL.

The chain employs TRBV11-2 and TRBJ2-3, with TRBD1 matching over 10 bases. J gave up 8 bases and V 6 bases, and 14 bases lay outside the gene matches. CDR1 is SGHAT and CDR2 is FQNNGV in the germline V gene. This CDR3 is built from 16 residues. The DNA of the CDR3 is TGTGCCAGCAGACCCTGGACAGGGGGGTCGACGGGTACGCAGTATTTT. It encodes CASRPWTGGSTGTQYF.

The chain couples TRBV7-2 to TRBJ2-2; 13 bases are a match to TRBD2. Germline V gene data show CDR1 as SGHTA and CDR2 as FQGNSA. Losses at the gene ends were 4 bases for V and 1 base for J; bases not matched to a gene: 0. CDR3 size: 16 residues. This chain's CDR3 is CASSWTSGRNTGELFF. The CDR3 bases are TGTGCCAGCAGCTGGACTAGCGGGAGGAACACCGGGGAGCTGTTTTTT.

The chain recombines TRBV7-9 with TRBJ2-1; TRBD2 agrees at 14 bases. V trimming: 5 bases; J trimming: 8 bases; junction bases outside the gene matches: 2. The CDR3 consists of 14 residues. The germline V gene has CDR1 SEHNR and CDR2 FQNEAQ (reference sequence). The DNA of the CDR3 is TGTGCCAGCAGCGGGACTAGCGGGAGCTATGAGCAGTTCTTC. This gives the protein CASSGTSGSYEQFF.

This chain connects TRBV11-2 to TRBJ2-7; perhaps TRBD2 as D (5 bases). The CDR3 loop spans 14 amino acids. Trimming cost V 4 bases and J 6 bases, with 16 bases left between them. CDR1 is SGHAT, CDR2 FQNNGV, per germline. The CDR3 DNA is TGTGCCAGCAGCTCTTCGGACGGGATCGCCGAGCAGTACTTC. This codes for CASSSSDGIAEQYF.

The chain uses TRBV29-1 and TRBJ1-1; 10 bases are a match to TRBD1. Germline V gene data show CDR1 as SQVTM and CDR2 as ANQGSEA. V was clipped by 7 bases and J by 5 bases; unmatched bases: 10. The CDR3 runs to 14 residues. The CDR3 bases are TGCAGCGGCCTTGACAGGGGGCGCGGGACTGAAGCTTTCTTT. Translated, it gives CSGLDRGRGTEAFF.